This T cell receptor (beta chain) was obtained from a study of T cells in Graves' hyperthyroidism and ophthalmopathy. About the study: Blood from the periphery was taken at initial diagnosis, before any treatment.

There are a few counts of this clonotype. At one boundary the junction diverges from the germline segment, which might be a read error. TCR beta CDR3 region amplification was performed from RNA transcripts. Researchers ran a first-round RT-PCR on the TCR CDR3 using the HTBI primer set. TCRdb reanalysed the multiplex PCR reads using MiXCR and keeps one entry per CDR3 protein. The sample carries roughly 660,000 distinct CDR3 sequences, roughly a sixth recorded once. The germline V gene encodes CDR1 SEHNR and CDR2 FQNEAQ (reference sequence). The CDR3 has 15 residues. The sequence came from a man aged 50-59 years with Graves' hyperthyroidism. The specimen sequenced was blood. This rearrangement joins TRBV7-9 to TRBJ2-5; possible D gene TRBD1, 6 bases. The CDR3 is CASSLVRGNMETRYF. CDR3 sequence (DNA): TGTGCCAGCAGCTTAGTCAGGGGAAACATGGAGACCCGGTACTTC.